This T cell receptor (beta chain) was retrieved from a study of blood T cell repertoires in COVID-19 (dated by TCRdb to 2020 to 2022). For context, the study as a whole: Collaborator samples came from the United States, Italy and Spain and covered acute and convalescent phases of COVID-19. The prospective study material was composed of cDNA or gDNA derived from T cells, B-cell-depleted T cells, or PBMCs. The sample metadata nearly always contained a de-identified subject ID, COVID-19 status, age in years and sex. Subjects who had been exposed to COVID-19, were actively infected with it, or had recovered from it provided the deeply sampled blood TCRbeta repertoires that made up the dataset. Where available, HLA class I and class II types were taken from metadata supplied by the sample provider and were not determined by assay-based typing. A freely available public database, intended as a resource for researchers studying the immune response to SARS-CoV-2, is where the repertoires were released. Samples were obtained from the ongoing ImmuneRACE study (first 160 participants) and from 950 to 1,500 subjects provided by 6 global collaborators. Findings and caveats that apply to the study as a whole: Clinical and demographic metadata were provided uncurated, with the amount varying by source and participant.

Each collaborating institution followed its own protocols to collect whole blood in K2EDTA tubes. Collaborator samples were shipped for TCRbeta analysis as frozen whole blood, isolated PBMCs, or DNA extracted from either sample type. Of note for this clone: Its specific antigen is unknown. The record has no base qualities; no much larger clone is one base away.

The immunoSEQ Assay, a bias-controlled multiplex PCR, was used to amplify TCRbeta CDR3 regions from genomic DNA. Per the source publication's procedure: Within the assay, amplification of reference gene primers was used to estimate how many nucleated cells each sample contained. To quantify the absolute abundance of each unique TCRbeta CDR3 rearrangement, sequence reads were collapsed and filtered. For each sample, productive Simpson clonality was calculated as the square root of Simpson's diversity index over productive rearrangements. Not all clones reach the TCRdb copy of this immuneACCESS table, which keeps in-frame sequences only. Checked studies attribute under half of the gap to unresolved V genes and leave the rest unexplained. The V and J calls and the clone size are those of that table, but D and trimming were determined from the DNA. The sample has nearly 250,000 clones on record, approximately 80% of them singletons. The top ten clonotypes cover approximately 1.9% of the sample.

Trimming takes 3 bases from V and 4 bases from J, and the germline ends sit 9 bases apart. Per the germline V gene (reference sequence), MNHEY is the CDR1 and SMNVEV is the CDR2. Measured from the cysteine to the phenylalanine, the CDR3 is 13 residues long. The only DNA kept is the CDR3, 39 bases in frame from the first base. This clonotype was obtained from a woman aged 80 or over with acute or convalescent COVID-19. The material sequenced was peripheral blood. The sequence joins TRBV27 to TRBJ1-2; the D gene is possibly TRBD1, with 5 bases matching. The CDR3 corresponds to CASSLGGRYGYTF. The DNA sequence follows: TGTGCCAGCAGTTTGGGGGGACGCTATGGCTACACCTTC.